These T cell receptor beta chains were read from a single sample in a study of blood T cell repertoires in COVID-19. The protocol was immunoSEQ multiplex PCR, while the TCRdb copy is restricted to in-frame clones and leaves out a portion. Of more than 100,000 clones in the sample, roughly 84% were seen once. Sequencing used peripheral blood. The receptors stem from a human donor in a cohort sampled during active or convalescent COVID-19. The conserved cysteine and the conserved F or W are not part of the CDR3 here. Fields, in order: J gene, V gene, CDR3 protein.

j_call: TRBJ2-2
v_call: TRBV5-1
cdr3_aa: ASSRTSGGYANTGELF

j_call: TRBJ2-1
v_call: TRBV9
cdr3_aa: ASSSKTGGDEQF

j_call: TRBJ1-1
v_call: TRBV5-4
cdr3_aa: ASSFPGQMNTEAF

j_call: TRBJ1-4
v_call: TRBV5-6
cdr3_aa: ASSPAWGRDEKLF

j_call: TRBJ1-5
v_call: TRBV10-1
cdr3_aa: ASSLGQVVNQPQH

j_call: TRBJ1-5
v_call: TRBV7-8
cdr3_aa: ASSFVNNQPQH

j_call: TRBJ2-7
v_call: TRBV11-3
cdr3_aa: ASSLEIQGTYEQY

j_call: TRBJ1-2
v_call: TRBV30
cdr3_aa: VCQIAGGASGYT

j_call: TRBJ2-7
v_call: TRBV3-1/TRBV3-2
cdr3_aa: ASSRRAGVSYEQY

j_call: TRBJ1-3
v_call: TRBV4-3
cdr3_aa: ASSQDVDRGRNTIY

j_call: TRBJ2-5
v_call: TRBV6-2/TRBV6-3
cdr3_aa: ASSGGPTSGGRETQY

j_call: TRBJ1-6
v_call: TRBV6-5
cdr3_aa: ASSYQGQGNNSPLH

j_call: TRBJ1-3
v_call: TRBV7-9
cdr3_aa: ASSFKPVSGNTIY

j_call: TRBJ2-3
v_call: TRBV19
cdr3_aa: ASSMGGTGSDTQY

j_call: TRBJ1-1
v_call: TRBV19
cdr3_aa: ASQPLDRRNTEAF

j_call: TRBJ2-7
v_call: TRBV25-1
cdr3_aa: ASSDPFTWEQY

j_call: TRBJ1-1
v_call: TRBV7-7
cdr3_aa: ASRYTGGPEAF

j_call: TRBJ2-5
v_call: TRBV7-3
cdr3_aa: ASSLSGQETQY

j_call: TRBJ2-7
v_call: TRBV4-1
cdr3_aa: ASSDGQGPSYEQY

j_call: TRBJ1-3
v_call: TRBV11-2
cdr3_aa: ASSAPGNTIY

j_call: TRBJ2-3
v_call: TRBV5-1
cdr3_aa: ASSLGGLTSTDTQY

j_call: TRBJ2-7
v_call: TRBV11-1
cdr3_aa: ASSINRAGEQY

j_call: TRBJ1-2
v_call: TRBV27
cdr3_aa: ASSPVKTGGEYT

j_call: TRBJ2-5
v_call: TRBV11-2
cdr3_aa: ASSPSETQY

j_call: TRBJ1-4
v_call: TRBV27
cdr3_aa: ASSLGQGWNEKLF

j_call: TRBJ2-7
v_call: TRBV19
cdr3_aa: ASSGGTVGEQY

j_call: TRBJ1-2
v_call: TRBV19
cdr3_aa: ASSAGTATNYGYT

j_call: TRBJ2-2
v_call: TRBV12-5
cdr3_aa: ASDLRGGSNTGELF

j_call: TRBJ1-5
v_call: TRBV28
cdr3_aa: ASGLPWAHGQPQH

j_call: TRBJ2-7
v_call: TRBV15
cdr3_aa: ATSRAGSGRYEQY

j_call: TRBJ1-6
v_call: TRBV3-1/TRBV3-2
cdr3_aa: ASSQVRTENSPLH

j_call: TRBJ2-7
v_call: TRBV27
cdr3_aa: ASRAGYEQY

j_call: TRBJ1-5
v_call: TRBV29-1
cdr3_aa: SVEGIGPIPDQPQH

j_call: TRBJ2-3
v_call: TRBV10-1
cdr3_aa: ASSDRFTDTQY

j_call: TRBJ2-7
v_call: TRBV16
cdr3_aa: ASSHGGYEQY

j_call: TRBJ1-1
v_call: TRBV7-3
cdr3_aa: ASSLRRDTEAF

j_call: TRBJ1-6
v_call: TRBV6-1
cdr3_aa: ASSEVHRVNNSPLH

j_call: TRBJ2-5
v_call: TRBV9
cdr3_aa: ASSGGRETQY

j_call: TRBJ2-7
v_call: TRBV5-1
cdr3_aa: ASSLAKGTGGDEQY

j_call: TRBJ2-1
v_call: TRBV6-2/TRBV6-3
cdr3_aa: ASSFFIGTGLF

j_call: TRBJ1-2
v_call: TRBV4-1
cdr3_aa: ASSKGQGAST

j_call: TRBJ1-3
v_call: TRBV6-5
cdr3_aa: ASLYDRSSGNTIY